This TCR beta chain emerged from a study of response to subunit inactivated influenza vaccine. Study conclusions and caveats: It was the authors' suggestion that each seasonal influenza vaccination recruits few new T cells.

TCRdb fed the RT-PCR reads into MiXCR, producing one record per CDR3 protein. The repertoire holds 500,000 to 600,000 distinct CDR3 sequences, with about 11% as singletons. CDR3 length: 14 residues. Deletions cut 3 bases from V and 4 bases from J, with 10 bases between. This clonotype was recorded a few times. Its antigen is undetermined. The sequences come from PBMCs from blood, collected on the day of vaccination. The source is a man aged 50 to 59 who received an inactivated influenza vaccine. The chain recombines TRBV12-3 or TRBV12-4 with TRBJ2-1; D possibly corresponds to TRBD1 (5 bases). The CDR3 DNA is TGTGCCAGCAGTTTTGCCCAGGGTTACAATGAGCAGTTCTTC. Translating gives CASSFAQGYNEQFF.